The 5 T cell receptor beta chains given below trace back to one sample, sequenced in a study of human T cells and chemical hapten exposure. Separate cDNA molecules received unique molecular identifiers, which the library attached to them. TCRdb ran MiXCR on the reads and lists one entry per CDR3 protein. The sample consists of 2,500 to 3,000 distinct CDR3 sequences, over 45% of them appearing once. As to treatment: therapeutic diphenylcyclopropenone sensitization with weekly scalp DPC. The source material was whole blood, sampled before DPC sensitization or 2, 6, or about 24 weeks after (not recorded which). These receptors were taken from an adult with alopecia areata. Some clones in this sample may be carry-over from other donors' samples. This table probably holds off-target reads from a library built for another chain.

In its sample, this clonotype was seen a few times. J is TRBJ2-4 and V is TRBV12-3 or TRBV12-4; the D gene is possibly TRBD1 (6 bases). The CDR3 contains 14 residues. The V and J ends lost 5 bases and 4 bases respectively, with 12 bases between them. CDR3 sequence reads: CASSIQGPKNIQYF. The CDR3 bases are TGTGCCAGCAGTATCCAGGGGCCTAAAAACATTCAGTACTTC.

This clonotype was seen a few times. The V gene is TRBV7-9, the J gene TRBJ2-5; 9 nucleotides line up with TRBD1. Unmatched junction bases numbered 7, after V lost 5 bases and J lost 0 bases. The CDR3 length is 16 residues. In germline, CDR1 is SEHNR, CDR2 FQNEAQ (reference sequence). Written as DNA, the CDR3 is TGTGCCAGCAGCACACGACAGGGGGTGAACCAAGAGACCCAGTACTTC. This encodes CASSTRQGVNQETQYF.

The J gene is TRBJ2-2, the V gene TRBV6-5, with TRBD2 matching 9 bases. The length of the CDR3 is 17 residues. Looked up from germline, CDR1 is MNHEY and CDR2 is SVGAGI. V dropped 2 bases and J dropped 6; count of bases not matched to a gene: 10. CDR3 DNA: TGTGCCAGCAGTTACGGTCGCCTAGCGGGAATCGCCGGGGAGCTGTTTTTT. Its translation is CASSYGRLAGIAGELFF.

This clonotype was picked up a small number of times. The chain employs TRBV7-6 and TRBJ2-7; a possible D gene is TRBD2 (5 bases). With 1 base removed from V and 3 bases from J, the gap between germline ends came to 13 bases. Germline V gives CDR1 SGHVS, CDR2 FNYEAQ. The CDR3 extends over 15 amino acids. CDR3 nucleotide sequence: TGTGCCAGCAGCTTAGGTGCGTCCCGGGACTACGAGCAGTACTTC. This gives the protein CASSLGASRDYEQYF.

This clonotype is termed large (0.1 to 1%). The chain carries TRBV7-9 and TRBJ2-1; tentatively, D is TRBD1 (6 bases). With 6 bases removed from V and 4 bases from J, the gap between germline ends came to 10 bases. There are 13 residues in the CDR3. Germline V gives CDR1 SEHNR, CDR2 FQNEAQ (reference sequence). Written as DNA, the CDR3 is TGTGCCAGCAGACAGGGCTCTTACAATGAGCAGTTCTTC. It translates to CASRQGSYNEQFF.